Each of the 17 T cell receptor beta chains below was sequenced from the same sample in a study of blood T cell repertoires in COVID-19. The repertoire was sequenced with immunoSEQ multiplex PCR; TCRdb's copy has only in-frame clones and lacks some. The data contain 110,000 or so clones, roughly 76% of them singletons. Sequencing was performed on peripheral blood. The receptor set was obtained from a human donor in a cohort sampled during active COVID-19.

This clone was seen just once. The V and J genes are TRBV24-1 and TRBJ2-6, with no clear D. CDR3 length equals 16 residues. Trimming left V 1 base short and J 1 base short, with 7 bases between. CDR1 is KGHDR, CDR2 SFDVKD, per germline. The CDR3 DNA reads as TGTGCCACCAGTGATTTCTCGGAGTCTGGGGCCAACGTCCTGACTTTC. This gives the protein CATSDFSESGANVLTF.

The chain is built from TRBV6-2 or TRBV6-3 and TRBJ2-3; 9 bases agree with TRBD2. Germline values: CDR1 MNHEY, CDR2 SVGEGT. There are 15 residues in the CDR3. Germline trimming cut 5 bases from V and 9 bases from J; bases unmatched to any gene: 12. CDR3 region: CASSPGLGLARTQYF. The CDR3 bases are TGTGCCAGCAGTCCGGGGCTCGGACTAGCGAGGACGCAGTATTTT.

The chain joins TRBV6-2 or TRBV6-3 to TRBJ2-7; 7 nucleotides match TRBD2. Looked up from germline, CDR1 is MNHEY and CDR2 is SVGEGT. Trimming cost V 2 bases and J 1 base; bases outside gene matches: 5. This CDR3 is built from 15 residues. The CDR3 here is CASSYQTGGSYEQYF. The CDR3 DNA is TGTGCCAGCAGTTACCAGACGGGGGGTTCCTACGAGCAGTACTTC.

The rearrangement links TRBV5-1 to TRBJ2-2; 8 bases map to TRBD2. V lost 7 bases and J lost 6; bases outside the gene matches: 5. The CDR3 has 13 amino acids. Germline values: CDR1 SGHRS, CDR2 YFSETQ. CDR3 sequence: CASHREGSGELFF. The CDR3 DNA reads TGCGCCAGCCACCGGGAGGGCTCCGGGGAGCTGTTTTTT.

In this sample, this clone turned up once. The CDR3, as DNA: TGTGCCAGCAGCCAAGACACCGACAGTACCCAATCCTACGAGCAGTACTTC. As protein: CASSQDTDSTQSYEQYF. The chain carries TRBV3-1 (or the pseudogene TRBV3-2) and TRBJ2-7; D is perhaps TRBD1 (5 bases). Trimming stripped 0 bases from V and 1 base from J, with 16 bases between. Per the germline V gene, CDR1 is LGHDT and CDR2 is YNNKEL (reference sequence). There are 17 residues in the CDR3.

CDR3: CASSFWTGFDLNTEAFF. The CDR3 DNA sequence: TGTGCCAGCAGCTTTTGGACAGGTTTCGACTTGAACACTGAAGCTTTCTTT. The chain recombines TRBV7-9 with TRBJ1-1; 7 nucleotides align to TRBD1. The V gene end was trimmed by 3 bases and the J gene end by 0 bases; junction bases not matched to a gene: 10. The CDR3 covers 17 residues. Per germline, CDR1 SEHNR and CDR2 FQNEAQ (reference sequence). Full variable domain (missing parts from reference TRBV7-9 and TRBJ1-1): DTGVSQNPRHKITKRGQNVTFRCDPISEHNRLYWYRQTLGQGPEFLTYFQNEAQLEKSRLLSDRFSAERPKGSFSTLEIQRTEQGDSAMYLCASSFWTGFDLNTEAFFGQGTRLTVV.

This clone is a singleton in its sample. The rearrangement joins TRBV20-1 to TRBJ1-3; 8 nucleotides agree with TRBD1. Germline CDR1 reads DFQATT; CDR2 reads SNEGSKA (reference sequence). The CDR3 runs to 14 residues. The ends lost 3 bases at V and 2 bases at J; junction bases unmatched: 3. The CDR3 region has the DNA TGCAGTGCTAGTGGACAGGGTACTGGAAACACCATATATTTT. It encodes CSASGQGTGNTIYF.

The chain employs TRBV6-5 and TRBJ2-7, with 10 bases lining up with TRBD1. The germline gives CDR1 MNHEY, CDR2 SVGAGI. V lost 6 bases and J lost 2; bases outside the gene matches: 7. The CDR3 consists of 15 residues. The CDR3 is CASRVSGTGAYEQYF. CDR3 nucleotides: TGTGCCAGCAGGGTGTCCGGGACAGGGGCCTACGAGCAGTACTTC.

This clone was detected only once. This sequence joins TRBV9 and TRBJ1-1; D not certain. This CDR3 contains 12 residues. Germline V gene lookup returns CDR1 SGDLS and CDR2 YYNGEE. V lost 2 bases and J 8 bases, leaving 10 bases between the germline ends. Written as DNA, the CDR3 is TGTGCCAGCAGCGTTTCCGGGTCCGAAGCTTTCTTT. It translates to CASSVSGSEAFF.

This chain connects TRBV6-2 or TRBV6-3 to TRBJ2-3, with 14 bases identical to TRBD2. There are 16 residues in the CDR3. V was pared by 5 bases and J by 6 bases, with 7 bases of the junction left unmatched. Germline values: CDR1 MNHEY, CDR2 SVGEGT. CDR3 nucleotides: TGTGCCAGCAGTACTCCGGGACTAGCGGGAGTGGATACGCAGTATTTT. Protein: CASSTPGLAGVDTQYF.

The chain combines TRBV2 with TRBJ2-1, with 8 bases matching TRBD2. The length of the CDR3 is 14 residues. Germline CDR1 and CDR2: SNHLY and FYNNEI. V was pared by 7 bases and J by 9 bases, with 11 bases of the junction left unmatched. The chain's CDR3 is CASIGVAGSGEQFF. The DNA for the CDR3 is TGTGCCAGCATTGGGGTAGCGGGGAGTGGTGAGCAGTTCTTC.

The CDR3 spells CASSLRTGGDEQYF. The CDR3 nucleotides read TGCGCCAGCAGCCTCCGGACAGGGGGGGACGAGCAGTACTTC. The rearrangement uses TRBV4-3 and TRBJ2-7, with 10 bases aligning to TRBD1. The CDR3 covers 14 residues. Per germline, CDR1 LGHNA and CDR2 YSLEER. With 4 bases clipped from V and 5 bases from J, the junction kept 5 bases outside the gene matches.

CDR3 in DNA: TGTGCCAGCAGTTTGGCCGACAGAAACTATGGCTACACCTTC. Protein product: CASSLADRNYGYTF. The gene calls are TRBV28 and TRBJ1-2, with D possibly TRBD1 on 5 matching bases. This CDR3 spans 14 amino acids. Trimming took 3 bases from V and 2 from J, leaving 10 bases between them. Germline V CDR1 and CDR2: MDHEN, SYDVKM.

V usage is TRBV5-6 and J usage is TRBJ1-4, with D uncertain. V was pared by 0 bases and J by 7 bases, with 7 bases between. Germline lookup yields CDR1 SGHDT and CDR2 YYEEEE. The CDR3 consists of 13 residues. CDR3 DNA sequence: TGTGCCAGCAGCTTGGCCACACCTGAAAAACTGTTTTTT. Translated: CASSLATPEKLFF.

V and J are TRBV6-6 and TRBJ2-7; 8 nucleotides align to TRBD1. Germline V CDR1 and CDR2: MNHNY, SVGAGI (reference sequence). The CDR3 sequence is 15 residues long. The V and J ends lost 4 bases and 3 bases, in that order; junction bases with no gene match: 8. The CDR3 loop is CASSSPDRGNYEQYF. Written as DNA, the CDR3 is TGTGCCAGCAGTTCCCCAGACAGGGGAAACTACGAGCAGTACTTC.

The J gene is TRBJ1-1, the V gene TRBV30, with 8 bases identical to TRBD1. Germline V CDR1 and CDR2: GTSNPN, SVGIG (reference sequence). The CDR3 contains 14 residues. V lost 1 base and J lost 0; bases outside the gene matches: 1. The CDR3 loop is CAWSGTGLNTEAFF. DNA for the CDR3: TGTGCCTGGAGTGGGACAGGGCTGAACACTGAAGCTTTCTTT.

V is TRBV2 and J is TRBJ1-2, with D perhaps TRBD1 (6 bases). The CDR3 consists of 11 residues. V lost 5 bases to trimming and J lost 5 bases, with 6 bases between them. Germline assignment: CDR1 SNHLY and CDR2 FYNNEI. In DNA, the CDR3 is TGTGCCAGCAGTACAGGGTATGGCTACACCTTC. Protein sequence: CASSTGYGYTF.